These 32 T cell receptor beta chains share one sample of origin, sequenced in a study of glioma-infiltrating T cells after dendritic cell vaccination. Libraries were prepared by immunoSEQ multiplex PCR; TCRdb keeps only in-frame clonotypes and omits some of them. The table records 93,000 or so clones, roughly 76% of them present only once. Sequencing was performed on blood, taken before dendritic cell vaccination. The source is a human donor with glioblastoma.

This clone occurred once. This rearrangement joins TRBV5-4 to TRBJ2-1; 7 nucleotides match TRBD2. The germline V gene encodes CDR1 SGHNT and CDR2 YYREEE (reference sequence). J gave up 0 bases and V 2 bases, and 5 bases lay outside the gene matches. The CDR3 covers 16 residues. The CDR3 bases are TGTGCCAGCAGCTTCTCGCGGGGGAGCTCCTACAATGAGCAGTTCTTC. Its translation is CASSFSRGSSYNEQFF.

V is TRBV7-9 and J is TRBJ2-6; 14 bases agree with TRBD2. J gave up 0 bases and V 6 bases, and 4 bases lay outside the gene matches. The CDR3 spans 18 residues. CDR1 and CDR2 from the germline V gene are SEHNR and FQNEAQ (reference sequence). The CDR3 region has the DNA TGTGCCAGCAGACGGACTAGCGGGGGGCACTCTGGGGCCAACGTCCTGACTTTC. Translated, it gives CASRRTSGGHSGANVLTF.

V gene TRBV14 combines with J gene TRBJ2-1, with 8 bases fitting TRBD1. This CDR3 has 15 residues. The V and J ends lost 4 bases and 15 bases, in that order; junction bases with no gene match: 17. CDR1 is SGHDN, CDR2 FVKESK, per germline. The CDR3 here is CASSPFIRDGTGLFF. DNA of the CDR3: TGTGCCAGCAGCCCTTTCATTAGGGACGGGACAGGTCTGTTCTTC.

V usage is TRBV5-1 and J usage is TRBJ2-2; 7 nucleotides agree with TRBD2. J gave up 7 bases and V 3 bases, and 9 bases lay outside the gene matches. Germline V gene sequence: CDR1 SGHRS, CDR2 YFSETQ. The length of the CDR3 is 15 residues. The CDR3 DNA is TGCGCCAGCAGCTACTCCCGGGGAGGGTTCGGGGAGCTGTTTTTT. This encodes CASSYSRGGFGELFF. Together with reference TRBV5-1 and TRBJ2-2, the CDR3 gives the full variable domain: KAGVTQTPRYLIKTRGQQVTLSCSPISGHRSVSWYQQTPGQGLQFLFEYFSETQRNKGNFPGRFSGRQFSNSRSEMNVSTLELGDSALYLCASSYSRGGFGELFFGEGSRLTVL.

The chain carries TRBV5-5 and TRBJ1-4; D unclear. The V end was cut by 3 bases, the J end by 0 bases, with 12 bases between. There are 16 residues in the CDR3. The germline CDR1 and CDR2 sequences are SGHKS and YYEKEE (reference sequence). The CDR3 region has the DNA TGTGCCAGCAGCTATGAGGGTATTGCAACTAATGAAAAACTGTTTTTT. Translating it yields CASSYEGIATNEKLFF. Drawing the rest from reference TRBV5-5 and TRBJ1-4, the complete variable domain is DAGVTQSPTHLIKTRGQQVTLRCSPISGHKSVSWYQQVLGQGPQFIFQYYEKEERGRGNFPDRFSARQFPNYSSELNVNALLLGDSALYLCASSYEGIATNEKLFFGSGTQLSVL.

J is TRBJ1-5 and V is TRBV15; possibly TRBD1 for D (6 bases). Deletions cut 1 base from V and 6 bases from J, with 13 bases between. CDR1 LNHNV and CDR2 YYDKDF come from the germline V gene (reference sequence). The CDR3 runs to 15 residues. In nucleotides, the CDR3 is TGTGCCACCAGCAGAGGTCAACGAGGGGGTCAGCCCCAGCATTTT. Translation: CATSRGQRGGQPQHF.

CDR3 nucleotides: TGCAGCGTTGAGTGGACAGGGGACACTGAAGCTTTCTTT. This sequence encodes CSVEWTGDTEAFF. This chain links TRBV29-1 with TRBJ1-1, with 9 bases matching TRBD1. CDR3 size: 13 residues. CDR1 is SQVTM, CDR2 ANQGSEA, per germline. V shed 3 bases, J shed 3 bases, and the junction held 2 bases outside the gene matches. The full variable domain, rest sourced from reference TRBV29-1 and TRBJ1-1, is SAVISQKPSRDICQRGTSLTIQCQVDSQVTMMFWYRQQPGQSLTLIATANQGSEATYESGFVIDKFPISRPNLTFSTLTVSNMSPEDSSIYLCSVEWTGDTEAFFGQGTRLTVV.

The chain employs TRBV7-3 and TRBJ2-5, with 10 bases identical to TRBD2. V shed 0 bases, J shed 7 bases, and the junction held 8 bases outside the gene matches. CDR1 is SGHTA, CDR2 FQGTGA, per germline. The CDR3 covers 16 residues. CDR3 in DNA: TGTGCCAGCAGCTTAACGGGTAGCGGGGGGATGGGGACCCAGTACTTC. Translating it yields CASSLTGSGGMGTQYF.

V is TRBV7-9 and J is TRBJ1-4; 10 bases fit TRBD1. The V gene's germline CDR1 is SEHNR and CDR2 FQNEAQ (reference sequence). V dropped 6 bases and J dropped 8; count of bases not matched to a gene: 6. The CDR3 runs 14 residues. The CDR3 DNA reads as TGTGCCAGCAGGGGCCGGGACAGGGGCGAAAAACTGTTTTTT. The encoded protein is CASRGRDRGEKLFF.

The CDR3 is CASSLGLPEIYNEQFF. The CDR3 coding sequence is TGTGCCAGCAGCCTGGGACTTCCCGAAATCTACAATGAGCAGTTCTTC. The rearrangement uses TRBV13 and TRBJ2-1; a weak D match, TRBD2 (6 bases). V lost 5 bases to trimming and J lost 3 bases, with 17 bases between them. Germline CDR1 PRHDT, CDR2 FYEKMQ (reference sequence). The CDR3 has 16 residues.

This rearrangement joins TRBV2 to TRBJ2-5; 9 nucleotides align to TRBD2. J lost 4 bases, V lost 3 bases, and 6 bases had no gene match. Germline values: CDR1 SNHLY, CDR2 FYNNEI. The CDR3 contains 15 residues. CDR3 residues: CASSDGAGGPETQYF. As DNA, the CDR3 is TGTGCCAGCAGTGACGGGGCGGGGGGGCCAGAGACCCAGTACTTC.

The chain joins TRBV15 to TRBJ2-2, with a weak D call TRBD1 (6 bases). The CDR3 has 13 amino acids. Germline loops: CDR1 LNHNV, CDR2 YYDKDF (reference sequence). V lost 4 bases and J 8 bases, leaving 11 bases between the germline ends. CDR3 coding DNA: TGTGCCACCAGCACGGACGGACAGGGGGAGCTGTTTTTT. As protein: CATSTDGQGELFF. Full variable domain (rest looked up from reference TRBV15 and TRBJ2-2): DAMVIQNPRYQVTQFGKPVTLSCSQTLNHNVMYWYQQKSSQAPKLLFHYYDKDFNNEADTPDNFQSRRPNTSFCFLDIRSPGLGDTAMYLCATSTDGQGELFFGEGSRLTVL.

This clone was picked up a small number of times. The V call is TRBV19, the J call TRBJ2-3; 10 bases agree with TRBD1. Germline CDR1 reads LNHDA; CDR2 reads SQIVND (reference sequence). The junction had 5 bases not matched to a gene; V was cut back by 5 bases and J by 3 bases. The CDR3 runs 15 residues. CDR3 amino acids: CASSSTGQGTDTQYF. The CDR3 DNA reads as TGTGCCAGTAGTTCGACGGGACAGGGGACAGATACGCAGTATTTT.

This clone showed up just a few times. This chain uses TRBV19 with TRBJ1-2; 7 bases line up with TRBD1. The CDR3 contains 15 residues. Germline lookup yields CDR1 LNHDA and CDR2 SQIVND (reference sequence). After removal of 5 bases from V and 4 bases from J, the junction contained 10 bases not matched to a gene. This CDR3 reads CASSEQGVGGYGYTF. In nucleotides, the CDR3 is TGTGCCAGTAGTGAGCAGGGGGTGGGTGGCTATGGCTACACCTTC.

This chain joins TRBV19 and TRBJ2-4; D remains unclear. V lost 5 bases, J lost 1 base, and 9 bases lay in between. Looked up from germline, CDR1 is LNHDA and CDR2 is SQIVND (reference sequence). CDR3 length equals 14 residues. The CDR3 reads CASSSPGAKNIQYF. DNA of the CDR3: TGTGCCAGTAGTTCCCCCGGGGCCAAAAACATTCAGTACTTC.

This rearrangement joins TRBV2 to TRBJ2-5; D not resolved. The V and J ends lost 4 bases and 0 bases respectively, with 9 bases between them. Germline lookup yields CDR1 SNHLY and CDR2 FYNNEI. This CDR3 contains 14 residues. CDR3 in DNA: TGTGCCAGCAGTGTCGTGGCGGACCAAGAGACCCAGTACTTC. This gives the protein CASSVVADQETQYF.

The V and J genes are TRBV14 and TRBJ1-1; tentatively, D is TRBD1 (6 bases). Looked up from germline, CDR1 is SGHDN and CDR2 is FVKESK. The V gene lost 4 bases and the J gene lost 4 bases, with 13 bases spanning the gap. This CDR3 is 14 amino acids long. CDR3 amino acids: CASSLGGGLTEAFF. CDR3 in DNA: TGTGCCAGCAGCCTTGGCGGGGGGCTCACTGAAGCTTTCTTT.

The chain uses TRBV9 and TRBJ1-1; D unresolved. Germline V gene sequence: CDR1 SGDLS, CDR2 YYNGEE. The CDR3 has 13 amino acids. V gave up 3 bases and J gave up 0 bases, with 6 bases separating them. For the CDR3, the DNA is TGTGCCAGCAGCGACACCTTGAACACTGAAGCTTTCTTT. The encoded protein is CASSDTLNTEAFF.

The V and J genes are TRBV4-1 and TRBJ2-7, with 9 positions matching TRBD1. Germline CDR1 and CDR2: MGHRA and YSYEKL. J was trimmed by 4 bases and V by 2 bases; bases with no gene match: 9. The CDR3 consists of 16 residues. In DNA, the CDR3 is TGCGCCAGCAGCCAAACAGGAGGGACAGGGTCTTACGAGCAGTACTTC. Protein sequence: CASSQTGGTGSYEQYF.

The J gene is TRBJ2-3, the V gene TRBV4-2; a weak D match, TRBD2 (6 bases). The CDR3 sequence is 17 residues long. V dropped 4 bases and J dropped 1 base, with 18 bases sitting between them. Germline V gene lookup returns CDR1 LGHNA and CDR2 YNFKEQ. The chain's CDR3 is CASSPKRWGGGTDTQYF. The CDR3 DNA is TGTGCCAGCAGCCCCAAGAGATGGGGCGGGGGCACAGATACGCAGTATTTT.

The V call is TRBV5-1, the J call TRBJ2-7; TRBD2 matches 15 bases. Germline V gene sequence: CDR1 SGHRS, CDR2 YFSETQ. This CDR3 spans 18 amino acids. J was trimmed by 4 bases and V by 0 bases; bases with no gene match: 8. The CDR3 protein is CASSLAPGLAGGPYEQYF. CDR3 coding DNA: TGCGCCAGCAGCTTGGCTCCGGGACTAGCGGGGGGTCCTTACGAGCAGTACTTC.

V usage is TRBV5-1 and J usage is TRBJ1-4; TRBD1 aligns across 10 bases. CDR3 length equals 20 residues. The germline V gene has CDR1 SGHRS and CDR2 YFSETQ. V was clipped by 1 base and J by 1 base; unmatched bases: 13. The CDR3: CASSLTSYGQGGKTNEKLFF. The CDR3 nucleotides read TGCGCCAGCAGCTTGACGTCCTACGGACAGGGGGGAAAAACTAATGAAAAACTGTTTTTT.

The rearrangement uses TRBV11-2 and TRBJ2-7, with 8 bases identical to TRBD2. The CDR3 extends over 15 amino acids. The germline V gene has CDR1 SGHAT and CDR2 FQNNGV. J lost 5 bases, V lost 5 bases, and 11 bases had no gene match. CDR3 protein: CASSHSGERGHEQYF. The CDR3 DNA sequence: TGTGCCAGCAGCCATAGCGGGGAGCGGGGACACGAGCAGTACTTC.

The chain couples TRBV7-6 to TRBJ2-1; the match to TRBD2 covers 11 bases. J gave up 4 bases and V 1 base, and 0 bases lay outside the gene matches. Germline CDR1 SGHVS, CDR2 FNYEAQ. The CDR3 loop spans 15 amino acids. In DNA, the CDR3 is TGTGCCAGCAGCTTAGTAGCGGGGGGGTACAATGAGCAGTTCTTC. It codes for CASSLVAGGYNEQFF.

This CDR3 reads CASSARDRGSLGYTF. The CDR3 DNA reads as TGTGCCAGCAGCGCCCGGGACAGGGGATCCCTTGGCTACACCTTC. V is TRBV5-6 and J is TRBJ1-2; 10 nucleotides match TRBD1. This CDR3 spans 15 amino acids. The J segment lost 7 bases and the V segment lost 4 bases, leaving 10 bases of the junction unmatched. Germline V gene data show CDR1 as SGHDT and CDR2 as YYEEEE.

This chain joins TRBV9 and TRBJ2-1, with 8 bases fitting TRBD1. Germline trimming cut 0 bases from V and 5 bases from J; bases unmatched to any gene: 4. The CDR3 sequence is 15 residues long. The V gene's germline CDR1 is SGDLS and CDR2 YYNGEE. CDR3 region: CASSVAQGDNNEQFF. CDR3 bases: TGTGCCAGCAGCGTAGCACAGGGGGACAACAATGAGCAGTTCTTC.

The chain is built from TRBV19 and TRBJ2-2; TRBD2 agrees at 12 bases. CDR1 and CDR2 (germline): LNHDA, SQIVND (reference sequence). The CDR3 has 15 residues. V lost 5 bases and J lost 7; bases outside the gene matches: 5. The CDR3 DNA sequence: TGTGCCAGTAGTTCTAGCGGGGGGGCCGGCGGGGAGCTGTTTTTT. Its translation: CASSSSGGAGGELFF.

The chain is built from TRBV30 and TRBJ2-7; tentative D call: TRBD1 (6 bases). Trimming removed 0 bases from V and 6 bases from J, with 15 bases in between. The CDR3 covers 14 residues. The V gene's germline CDR1 is GTSNPN and CDR2 SVGIG (reference sequence). In nucleotides, the CDR3 is TGTGCCTGGAGTGTAGTTGGGGGCTCGGGCGAGCAGTACTTC. It translates to CAWSVVGGSGEQYF.

The chain is built from TRBV6-5 and TRBJ2-7; D is uncertain. V lost 5 bases, J lost 2 bases, and 10 bases lay in between. The CDR3 totals 13 residues. Germline lookup yields CDR1 MNHEY and CDR2 SVGAGI. Written as DNA, the CDR3 is TGTGCCAGCAGTGAAACAGCAACCTACGAGCAGTACTTC. This translates into CASSETATYEQYF.

This clone has a handful of counts. The V call is TRBV19, the J call TRBJ1-1, with TRBD1 as a possible D gene (6 bases). CDR1 and CDR2 (germline): LNHDA, SQIVND (reference sequence). Between the trimmed V and J ends, which lost 7 bases and 1 base, there was a span of 13 bases. The CDR3 is 14 amino acids. Written as DNA, the CDR3 is TGTGCCAGTATCCCCAGGGGACAGAACACTGAAGCTTTCTTT. This codes for CASIPRGQNTEAFF.

The chain combines TRBV4-1 with TRBJ2-7, with D uncertain. V gave up 0 bases and J gave up 3 bases, with 12 bases separating them. This CDR3 spans 15 amino acids. The germline V gene has CDR1 MGHRA and CDR2 YSYEKL. The CDR3 DNA sequence: TGCGCCAGCAGCCAAGATTTCACAGAGATCTACGAGCAGTACTTC. This encodes CASSQDFTEIYEQYF.

The chain links TRBV11-3 to TRBJ2-3; 10 bases line up with TRBD1. V dropped 5 bases and J dropped 6; count of bases not matched to a gene: 5. The CDR3 is 14 amino acids. CDR1 SGHNT and CDR2 YENEEA come from the germline V gene. CDR3 in DNA: TGTGCCAGCAGCAAGCGGACAGGGGGGGATACGCAGTATTTT. It yields the protein CASSKRTGGDTQYF.